This T cell receptor (beta chain) was captured in a study of blood T cells in healthy people across ages. Through a sample-barcoded 5' primer and a J-beta primer mix, a second PCR was run for about 6 to 12 cycles. Each CDR3 protein is one row after TCRdb ran MiXCR on the 5' RACE reads. The sample yields 350,000 to 450,000 distinct CDR3 sequences, roughly half seen once. Germline V gene lookup returns CDR1 KGHSH and CDR2 LQKENI. This CDR3 is built from 14 residues. To note about this clonotype: Mismatch with germline at one junction end may stem from a read error.

The chain couples TRBV18 to TRBJ1-2; D unclear. The sequencing input was blood. The receptor's source is a man in his sixties in good health. The CDR3 reads CASPPIESAGGYTF. CDR3 nucleotide sequence: TGTGCCAGCCCACCAATCGAATCGGCAGGAGGCTACACCTTC.